Sequencing of this TCR beta chain was carried out in a study of T cells in Graves' hyperthyroidism and ophthalmopathy. Study-wide results and caveats: A 13 V-J model separated ophthalmopathy from stable hyperthyroidism.

Patients counted as stable if ophthalmopathy did not develop within 18 months. The study enrolled patients aged 18 to 65 with newly diagnosed hyperthyroidism of under 2 months' duration. Patients were excluded for uncontrolled infection, other autoimmune disease, pregnancy or lactation. RNA transcripts served as the template for amplifying TCR beta CDR3 regions. The study used the HTBI primer set for a first-round RT-PCR of the TCR CDR3. MiXCR, applied by TCRdb to the multiplex PCR reads, yields one record per CDR3 protein. The table includes approximately 700,000 distinct CDR3 sequences, around 17% detected once. This clonotype was detected only a few times. Its antigen is not identified. With 2 bases clipped from V and 5 bases from J, the junction kept 5 bases outside the gene matches. There are 14 residues in the CDR3.

The chain is built from TRBV12-3 or TRBV12-4 and TRBJ2-5, with 7 positions matching TRBD2. The receptor comes from a man aged 18 to 30 with Graves' hyperthyroidism. What was sequenced was blood. Here the CDR3 reads CASSLTTSRETQYF. DNA for the CDR3: TGTGCCAGCAGTTTAACGACTAGCAGGGAGACCCAGTACTTC.